This note documents a single T cell receptor beta chain sequence. These data are taken from a study of blood T cell repertoires in COVID-19. Across the study: Acute and convalescent COVID-19 specimens originated in the United States, Italy and Spain. PBMCs, B-cell-depleted T cells, or T cells provided the cDNA or gDNA that made up the material.

Original processing notes: Amplification from reference gene primers served as the basis for estimated nucleated cell counts. The data were produced by immunoSEQ multiplex PCR, yet TCRdb's version contains in-frame clones alone and is incomplete. V and J calls and clone size are copied from that table; D and trimming were computed from the DNA. This sample has some 50,000 clones; over 75% occur once, and the top ten carry approximately 6.2%. The CDR3 covers 14 residues. The V and J ends lost 7 bases and 0 bases respectively, with 11 bases between them. Germline-derived CDR1 and CDR2 are MNHNY and SVGAGI (reference sequence).

J is TRBJ2-3 and V is TRBV6-6; tentatively, D is TRBD2 (5 bases). The receptor's source is a man aged 40-55 years with acute or convalescent COVID-19. Sequencing was carried out using peripheral blood. CDR3 sequence (DNA): TGTGCCAGCATGGTTGGCGGGAGCACAGATACGCAGTATTTT. This sequence encodes CASMVGGSTDTQYF.